This T cell receptor beta chain was sequenced for a study of cytomegalovirus exposure and HLA in healthy donors. Whole-study context: Of the donors genotyped, a few hundred in all, 65% to 90% fell in the Caucasian-associated ancestry cluster.

The study's findings and limits: Available immune exposure information covered CMV serostatus only.

Amplification used 60 Vbeta primers and 13 Jbeta primers. The assay was immunoSEQ multiplex PCR, and TCRdb's table has in-frame clones only and misses some. The table records roughly 120,000 clones, about 76% of them present only once. The germline gives CDR1 SGHRS, CDR2 YFSETQ. Trimming removed 5 bases from V and 2 bases from J; junction bases left unmatched: 11. CDR3 size: 16 residues. As for this clone: Its cognate antigen is unknown.

The sequence was obtained from a woman aged 25 to 39 in good health and CMV-seronegative. This chain links TRBV5-1 with TRBJ2-7, with 9 positions matching TRBD2. Source material: PBMCs. CDR3 sequence: CASRRELAGKTYEQYF. The CDR3 DNA reads as TGCGCCAGCAGGAGGGAGCTAGCGGGAAAAACCTACGAGCAGTACTTC.